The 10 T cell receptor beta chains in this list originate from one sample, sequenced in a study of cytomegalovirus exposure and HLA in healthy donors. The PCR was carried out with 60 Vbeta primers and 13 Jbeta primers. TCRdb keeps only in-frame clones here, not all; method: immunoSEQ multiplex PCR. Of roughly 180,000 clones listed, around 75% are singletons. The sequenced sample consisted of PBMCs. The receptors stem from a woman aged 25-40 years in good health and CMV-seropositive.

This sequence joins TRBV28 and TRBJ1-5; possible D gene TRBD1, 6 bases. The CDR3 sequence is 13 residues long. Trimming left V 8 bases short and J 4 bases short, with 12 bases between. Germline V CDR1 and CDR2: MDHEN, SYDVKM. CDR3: CASWDIPNQPQHF. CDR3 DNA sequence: TGTGCCAGCTGGGACATACCTAATCAGCCCCAGCATTTT.

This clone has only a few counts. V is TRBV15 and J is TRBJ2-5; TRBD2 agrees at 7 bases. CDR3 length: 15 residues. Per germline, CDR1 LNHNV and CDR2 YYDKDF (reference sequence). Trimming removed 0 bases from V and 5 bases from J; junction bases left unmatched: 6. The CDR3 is CATSREPGGIETQYF. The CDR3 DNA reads TGTGCCACCAGCAGAGAGCCCGGGGGGATTGAGACCCAGTACTTC.

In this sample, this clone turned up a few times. The CDR3 loop is CASSQGLDRNTEAFF. CDR3 sequence (DNA): TGCGCCAGCAGCCAAGGCCTTGACAGGAACACTGAAGCTTTCTTT. The chain uses TRBV4-3 and TRBJ1-1; D is possibly TRBD1 (5 bases). V lost 1 base, J lost 1 base, and 10 bases lay in between. In germline, CDR1 is LGHNA, CDR2 YSLEER. The CDR3 is 15 amino acids.

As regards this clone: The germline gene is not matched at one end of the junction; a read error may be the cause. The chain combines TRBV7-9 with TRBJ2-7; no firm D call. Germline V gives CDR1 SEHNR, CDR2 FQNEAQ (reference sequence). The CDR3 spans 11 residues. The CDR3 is CSSSQSDEQYF. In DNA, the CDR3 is TGTTCCAGCAGCCAGAGCGACGAGCAGTACTTC.

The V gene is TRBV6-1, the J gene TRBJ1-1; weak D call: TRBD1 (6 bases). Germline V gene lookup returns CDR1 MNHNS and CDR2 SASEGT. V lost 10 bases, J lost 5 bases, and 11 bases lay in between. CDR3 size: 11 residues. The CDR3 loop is CATKRGTEAFF. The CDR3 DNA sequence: TGTGCCACCAAAAGGGGGACTGAAGCTTTCTTT.

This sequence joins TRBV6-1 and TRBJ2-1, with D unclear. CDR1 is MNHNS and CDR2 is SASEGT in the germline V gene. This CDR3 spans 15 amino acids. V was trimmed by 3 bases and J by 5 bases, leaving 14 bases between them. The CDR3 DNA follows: TGTGCCAGCAGTGATAGATACCGACTTAACAATGAGCAGTTCTTC. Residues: CASSDRYRLNNEQFF.

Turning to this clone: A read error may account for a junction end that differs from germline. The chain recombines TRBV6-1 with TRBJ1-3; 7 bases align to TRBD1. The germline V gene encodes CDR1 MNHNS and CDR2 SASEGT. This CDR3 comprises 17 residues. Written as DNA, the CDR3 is TGTGCCAGCAGTCAAGCCGGGACAGCGTACTCTGGAAACACCATATATTTT. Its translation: CASSQAGTAYSGNTIYF.

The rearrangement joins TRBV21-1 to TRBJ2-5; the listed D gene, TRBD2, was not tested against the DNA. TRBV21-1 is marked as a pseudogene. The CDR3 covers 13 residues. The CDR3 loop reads CASSKVSGETQYF. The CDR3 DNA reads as TGTGCCAGCAGCAAAGTTAGTGGAGAGACCCAGTACTTC.

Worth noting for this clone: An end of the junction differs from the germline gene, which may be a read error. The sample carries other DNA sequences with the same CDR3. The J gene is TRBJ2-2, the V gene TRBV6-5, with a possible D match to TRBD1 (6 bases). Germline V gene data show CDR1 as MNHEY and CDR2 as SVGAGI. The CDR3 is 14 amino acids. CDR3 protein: CASSYSRGLGELFF. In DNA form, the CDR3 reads TGTGCCAGCAGCTACTCAAGGGGGTTGGGGGAGCTGTTTTTT.

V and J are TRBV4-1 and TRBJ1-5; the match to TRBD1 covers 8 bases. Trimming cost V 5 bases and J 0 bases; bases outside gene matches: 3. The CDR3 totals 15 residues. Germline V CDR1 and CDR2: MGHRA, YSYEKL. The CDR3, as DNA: TGCGCCAGCAGCAGCGACAGGGGTAGCAATCAGCCCCAGCATTTT. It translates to CASSSDRGSNQPQHF.